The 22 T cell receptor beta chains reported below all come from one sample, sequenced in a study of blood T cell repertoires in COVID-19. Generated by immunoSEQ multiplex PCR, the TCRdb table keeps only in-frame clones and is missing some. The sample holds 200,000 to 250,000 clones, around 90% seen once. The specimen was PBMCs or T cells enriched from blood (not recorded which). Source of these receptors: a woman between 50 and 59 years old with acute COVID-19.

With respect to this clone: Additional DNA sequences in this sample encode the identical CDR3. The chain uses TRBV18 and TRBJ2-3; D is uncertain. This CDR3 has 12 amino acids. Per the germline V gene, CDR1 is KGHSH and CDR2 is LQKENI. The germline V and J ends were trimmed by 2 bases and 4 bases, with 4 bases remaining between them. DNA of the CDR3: TGTGCCAGCTCACCAGGCCCAGATACGCAGTATTTT. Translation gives CASSPGPDTQYF. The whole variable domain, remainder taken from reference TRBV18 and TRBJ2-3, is NAGVMQNPRHLVRRRGQEARLRCSPMKGHSHVYWYRQLPEEGLKFMVYLQKENIIDESGMPKERFSAEFPKEGPSILRIQQVVRGDSAAYFCASSPGPDTQYFGPGTRLTVL.

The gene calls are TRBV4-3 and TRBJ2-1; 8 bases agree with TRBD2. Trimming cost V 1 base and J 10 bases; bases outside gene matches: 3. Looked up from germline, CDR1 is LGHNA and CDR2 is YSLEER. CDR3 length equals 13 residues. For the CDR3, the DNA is TGCGCCAGCAGCCAAGGGCTAGCGGGCGAGCAGTTCTTC. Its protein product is CASSQGLAGEQFF.

The DNA of the CDR3 is TGCGCCAGCAGCCCCCCGGGGGGAGACACCGGGGAGCTGTTTTTT. It yields the protein CASSPPGGDTGELFF. The chain employs TRBV5-1 and TRBJ2-2, with TRBD2 identical over 7 bases. Germline CDR1 and CDR2: SGHRS and YFSETQ. The CDR3 extends over 15 amino acids. Trimming at V came to 4 bases and at J to 3 bases, leaving 6 bases not matched to a gene.

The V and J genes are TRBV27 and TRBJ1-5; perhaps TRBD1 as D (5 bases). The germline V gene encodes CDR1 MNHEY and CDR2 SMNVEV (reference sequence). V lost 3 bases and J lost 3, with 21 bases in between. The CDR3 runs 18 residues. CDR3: CASSLGGGEFRDNQPQHF. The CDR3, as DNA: TGTGCCAGCAGTTTGGGGGGTGGTGAATTTCGAGACAATCAGCCCCAGCATTTT.

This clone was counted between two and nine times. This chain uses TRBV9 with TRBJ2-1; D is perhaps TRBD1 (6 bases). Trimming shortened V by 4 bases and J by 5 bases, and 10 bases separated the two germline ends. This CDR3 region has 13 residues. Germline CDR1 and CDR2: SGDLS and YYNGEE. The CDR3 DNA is TGTGCCAGCAGCCCAGGGGCCCACAATGAGCAGTTCTTC. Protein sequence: CASSPGAHNEQFF.

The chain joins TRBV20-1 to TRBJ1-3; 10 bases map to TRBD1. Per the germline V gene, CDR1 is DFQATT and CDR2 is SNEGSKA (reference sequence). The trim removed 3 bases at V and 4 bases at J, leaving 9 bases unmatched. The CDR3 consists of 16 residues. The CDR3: CSASADRGIAGNTIYF. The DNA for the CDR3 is TGCAGTGCTAGTGCGGACAGGGGGATCGCAGGAAACACCATATATTTT.

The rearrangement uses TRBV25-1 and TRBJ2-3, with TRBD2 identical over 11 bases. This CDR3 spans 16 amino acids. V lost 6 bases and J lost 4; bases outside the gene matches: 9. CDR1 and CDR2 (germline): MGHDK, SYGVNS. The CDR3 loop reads CASSHPLAGVADTQYF. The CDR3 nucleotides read TGTGCCAGCAGCCACCCACTAGCGGGAGTGGCAGATACGCAGTATTTT.

For the CDR3, the DNA is TGTGCCAGCAGTGACTCGTCTTCAGGGGGCGATAAAACTTTCTTT. The encoded protein is CASSDSSSGGDKTFF. V usage is TRBV6-4 and J usage is TRBJ1-1, with TRBD1 identical over 8 bases. This CDR3 comprises 15 residues. Germline V CDR1 and CDR2: MRHNA, SNTAGT. J lost 12 bases, V lost 0 bases, and 12 bases had no gene match.

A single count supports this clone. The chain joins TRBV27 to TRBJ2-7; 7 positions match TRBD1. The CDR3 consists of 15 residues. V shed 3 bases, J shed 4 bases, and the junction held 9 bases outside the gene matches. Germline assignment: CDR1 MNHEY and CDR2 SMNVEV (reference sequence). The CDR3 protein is CASSFRDRDMYEQYF. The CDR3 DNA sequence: TGTGCCAGCAGTTTCCGCGACAGGGATATGTACGAGCAGTACTTC.

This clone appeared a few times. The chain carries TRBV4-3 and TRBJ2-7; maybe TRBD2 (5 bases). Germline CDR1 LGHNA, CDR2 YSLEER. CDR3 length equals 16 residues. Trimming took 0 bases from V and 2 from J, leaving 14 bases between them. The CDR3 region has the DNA TGCGCCAGCAGCCAAGATCCGAGGGCATCGGCCTACGAGCAGTACTTC. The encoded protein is CASSQDPRASAYEQYF.

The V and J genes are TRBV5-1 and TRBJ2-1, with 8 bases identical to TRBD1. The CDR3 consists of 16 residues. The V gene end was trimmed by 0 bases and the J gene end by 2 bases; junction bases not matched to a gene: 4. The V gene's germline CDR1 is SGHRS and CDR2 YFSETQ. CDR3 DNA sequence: TGCGCCAGCAGCTTGGGACAGGGGCGAACCTACAATGAGCAGTTCTTC. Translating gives CASSLGQGRTYNEQFF.

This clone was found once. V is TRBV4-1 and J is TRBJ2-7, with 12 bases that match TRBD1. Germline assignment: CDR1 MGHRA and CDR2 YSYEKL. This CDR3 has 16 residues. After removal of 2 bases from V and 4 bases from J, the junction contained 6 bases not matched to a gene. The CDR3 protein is CASSQTLGQGAYEQYF. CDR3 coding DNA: TGCGCCAGCAGCCAAACCCTGGGACAGGGGGCTTACGAGCAGTACTTC.

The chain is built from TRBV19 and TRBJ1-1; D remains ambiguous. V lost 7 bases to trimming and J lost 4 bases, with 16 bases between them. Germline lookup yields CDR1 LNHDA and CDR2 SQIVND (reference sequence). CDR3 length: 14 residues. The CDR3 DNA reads TGTGCCAGTACCCATTACGGAGGGAGCACTGAAGCTTTCTTT. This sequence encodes CASTHYGGSTEAFF.

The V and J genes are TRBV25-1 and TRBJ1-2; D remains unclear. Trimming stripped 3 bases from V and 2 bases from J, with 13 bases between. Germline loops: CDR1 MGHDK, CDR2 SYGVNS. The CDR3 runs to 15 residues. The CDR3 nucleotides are TGTGCCAGCAGTGATCCAAACGGGAGAAACTATGGCTACACCTTC. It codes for CASSDPNGRNYGYTF.

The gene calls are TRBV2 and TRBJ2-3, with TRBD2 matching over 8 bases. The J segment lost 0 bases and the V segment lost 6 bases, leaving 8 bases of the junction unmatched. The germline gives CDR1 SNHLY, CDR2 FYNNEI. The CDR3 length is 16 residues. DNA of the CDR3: TGTGCCAGCAGGCCGGGAGGGAGGGGGAGCACAGATACGCAGTATTTT. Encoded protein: CASRPGGRGSTDTQYF. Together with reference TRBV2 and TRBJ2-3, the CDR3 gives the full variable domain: EPEVTQTPSHQVTQMGQEVILRCVPISNHLYFYWYRQILGQKVEFLVSFYNNEISEKSEIFDDQFSVERPDGSNFTLKIRSTKLEDSAMYFCASRPGGRGSTDTQYFGPGTRLTVL.

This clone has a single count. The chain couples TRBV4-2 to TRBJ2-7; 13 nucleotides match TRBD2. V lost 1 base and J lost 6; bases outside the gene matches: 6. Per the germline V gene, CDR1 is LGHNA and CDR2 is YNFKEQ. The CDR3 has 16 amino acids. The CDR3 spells CASSQGTSGGGAEQYF. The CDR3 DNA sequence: TGTGCCAGCAGCCAAGGGACTAGCGGGGGTGGTGCCGAGCAGTACTTC.

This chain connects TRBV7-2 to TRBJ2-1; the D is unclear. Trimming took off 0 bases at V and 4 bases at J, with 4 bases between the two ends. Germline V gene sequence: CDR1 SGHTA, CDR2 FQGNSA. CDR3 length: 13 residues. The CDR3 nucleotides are TGTGCCAGCAGCTTAGCACAGTACAATGAGCAGTTCTTC. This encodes CASSLAQYNEQFF.

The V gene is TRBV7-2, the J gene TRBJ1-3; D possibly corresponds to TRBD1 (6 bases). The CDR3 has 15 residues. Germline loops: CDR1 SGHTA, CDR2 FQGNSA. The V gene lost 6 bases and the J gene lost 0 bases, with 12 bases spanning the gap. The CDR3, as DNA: TGTGCCAGCAGTAAAAGGGGGTACTCTGGAAACACCATATATTTT. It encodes CASSKRGYSGNTIYF.

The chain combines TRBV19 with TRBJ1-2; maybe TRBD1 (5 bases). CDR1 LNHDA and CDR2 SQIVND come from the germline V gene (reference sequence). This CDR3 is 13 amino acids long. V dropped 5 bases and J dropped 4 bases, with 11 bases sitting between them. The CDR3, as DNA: TGTGCCAGTAGTCCGGACACTTTCTATGGCTACACCTTC. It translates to CASSPDTFYGYTF.

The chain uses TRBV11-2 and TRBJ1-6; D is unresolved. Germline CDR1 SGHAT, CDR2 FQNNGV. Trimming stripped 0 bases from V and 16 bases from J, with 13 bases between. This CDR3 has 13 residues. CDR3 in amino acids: CASSLEGGRTLHF. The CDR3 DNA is TGTGCCAGCAGCTTAGAGGGAGGACGAACACTCCACTTT.

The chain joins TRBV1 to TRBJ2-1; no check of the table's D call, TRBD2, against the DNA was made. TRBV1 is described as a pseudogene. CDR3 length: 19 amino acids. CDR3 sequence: CTSRPGLAGGPSSYNEQFF. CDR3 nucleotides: TGCACCAGCAGACCTGGACTAGCGGGAGGGCCGAGCTCCTACAATGAGCAGTTCTTC.

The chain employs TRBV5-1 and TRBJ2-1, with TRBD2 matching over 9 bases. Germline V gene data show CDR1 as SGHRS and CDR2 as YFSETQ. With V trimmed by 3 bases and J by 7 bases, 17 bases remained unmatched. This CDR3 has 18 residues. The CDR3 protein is CASSWGVPGLARRNEQFF. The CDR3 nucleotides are TGCGCCAGCAGCTGGGGGGTTCCGGGACTAGCTCGCCGGAATGAGCAGTTCTTC.